Listed here are 32 T cell receptor beta chains from one sample, sequenced in a study of shared clonotypes between healthy human individuals. Clones were sequenced by immunoSEQ multiplex PCR, and TCRdb holds only the in-frame ones, with some missing. The table has about 2 million clones, 95% seen once. The sample taken for sequencing was naive CD4+ T cells sorted from blood. Described subset: CD45RA+ positively selected. The source is a man aged 18-30 years in good health.

This sequence joins TRBV5-1 and TRBJ2-1, with 8 bases that match TRBD2. Trimming removed 1 base from V and 8 bases from J; junction bases left unmatched: 8. The CDR3 sequence is 15 residues long. Germline CDR1 SGHRS, CDR2 YFSETQ. This CDR3 is CASSLTSGRVYEQFF. CDR3 coding DNA: TGCGCCAGCAGCTTGACGAGCGGGAGAGTCTATGAGCAGTTCTTC.

The chain combines TRBV7-2 with TRBJ1-2; 8 nucleotides agree with TRBD1. The CDR3 extends over 16 amino acids. Trimming cost V 7 bases and J 4 bases; bases outside gene matches: 14. Germline lookup yields CDR1 SGHTA and CDR2 FQGNSA. The CDR3, as DNA: TGTGCCAGCAACCTCCATACTACAGGGGGAGTCTATGGCTACACCTTC. It yields the protein CASNLHTTGGVYGYTF.

This rearrangement joins TRBV28 to TRBJ1-1, with 8 bases fitting TRBD1. V lost 3 bases, J lost 0 bases, and 6 bases stayed unmatched. Per germline, CDR1 MDHEN and CDR2 SYDVKM. The CDR3 has 16 residues. The CDR3 here is CASSFAQGAMNTEAFF. CDR3 DNA sequence: TGTGCCAGCAGTTTCGCCCAGGGGGCGATGAACACTGAAGCTTTCTTT.

The V call is TRBV5-6, the J call TRBJ1-5; 8 nucleotides agree with TRBD1. Trimming took 1 base from V and 4 from J; bases not matched to a gene: 7. In germline, CDR1 is SGHDT, CDR2 YYEEEE. This CDR3 contains 16 residues. CDR3 sequence (DNA): TGTGCCAGCAGCTTGCGAGTCCGACAGGGGAATCAGCCCCAGCATTTT. Amino acid sequence: CASSLRVRQGNQPQHF.

The J gene is TRBJ2-7, the V gene TRBV6-1, with 12 positions matching TRBD1. V trimming: 3 bases; J trimming: 3 bases; junction bases outside the gene matches: 12. The CDR3 runs 18 residues. Germline lookup yields CDR1 MNHNS and CDR2 SASEGT. The CDR3 DNA is TGTGCCAGCAGTGACAGATTCACCGGGACAGGGGGCCTCTACGAGCAGTACTTC. Protein sequence: CASSDRFTGTGGLYEQYF.

V is TRBV30 and J is TRBJ1-3; no definite D call. The CDR3 is 14 amino acids. Trimming took off 5 bases at V and 0 bases at J, with 11 bases between the two ends. From germline, CDR1 is GTSNPN and CDR2 SVGIG (reference sequence). CDR3 bases: TGTGCCTGGGGTGGGCGGCCCTCTGGAAACACCATATATTTT. It translates to CAWGGRPSGNTIYF.

The V call is TRBV5-1, the J call TRBJ2-2, with 11 bases lining up with TRBD2. The CDR3 is 14 residues long. V lost 7 bases to trimming and J lost 7 bases; unmatched junction nucleotides: 6. Germline-derived CDR1 and CDR2 are SGHRS and YFSETQ. The chain's CDR3 is CASRPTSGDGELFF. For the CDR3, the DNA is TGCGCCAGCCGGCCGACTAGCGGGGACGGGGAGCTGTTTTTT.

The J gene is TRBJ1-2, the V gene TRBV6-1, with a possible D match to TRBD1 (6 bases). CDR3 length equals 13 residues. Germline CDR1 MNHNS, CDR2 SASEGT. Trimming took off 8 bases at V and 3 bases at J, with 13 bases between the two ends. CDR3 sequence: CASGGRTDYGYTF. The CDR3 nucleotides read TGTGCCAGCGGAGGAAGGACAGACTATGGCTACACCTTC.

The chain joins TRBV13 to TRBJ1-2; 7 nucleotides match TRBD1. Per germline, CDR1 PRHDT and CDR2 FYEKMQ (reference sequence). CDR3 length equals 15 residues. Trimming at V came to 5 bases and at J to 4 bases, leaving 10 bases not matched to a gene. CDR3 in DNA: TGTGCCAGCAGCCCCCGACAGGGTGGTTCCTATGGCTACACCTTC. It codes for CASSPRQGGSYGYTF.

The chain has TRBV5-5 and TRBJ2-7; no firm D call. The CDR3 length is 13 residues. V lost 0 bases and J lost 7, with 11 bases in between. The germline V gene encodes CDR1 SGHKS and CDR2 YYEKEE (reference sequence). CDR3 DNA sequence: TGTGCCAGCAGCTTGGACGCTCTCCGGGAGCAGTACTTC. Encoded protein: CASSLDALREQYF. Using reference TRBV5-5 and TRBJ2-7 for the parts outside the CDR3, the full variable domain is DAGVTQSPTHLIKTRGQQVTLRCSPISGHKSVSWYQQVLGQGPQFIFQYYEKEERGRGNFPDRFSARQFPNYSSELNVNALLLGDSALYLCASSLDALREQYFGPGTRLTVT.

A word on this clone: This sequence may be a read error, since a much larger clone differs from it by one base. V usage is TRBV7-2 and J usage is TRBJ2-7; TRBD1 aligns across 9 bases. The CDR3 is 14 amino acids. CDR1 and CDR2 from the germline V gene are SGHTA and FQGNSA. V was pared by 6 bases and J by 4 bases, with 7 bases of the junction left unmatched. The CDR3 sequence is CASSPGTGLYEQYF. The CDR3 coding sequence is TGTGCCAGCAGTCCCGGGACAGGGCTTTACGAGCAGTACTTC.

The rearrangement links TRBV27 to TRBJ2-3, with unresolved D. Trimming shortened V by 8 bases and J by 1 base, and 10 bases separated the two germline ends. The CDR3 runs 13 residues. The germline V gene has CDR1 MNHEY and CDR2 SMNVEV (reference sequence). The CDR3: CASYRMGTDTQYF. The CDR3 DNA reads as TGTGCCAGCTACCGAATGGGCACAGATACGCAGTATTTT.

This clone was observed a handful of times. J is TRBJ2-7 and V is TRBV28; D is ambiguous. V lost 2 bases to trimming and J lost 4 bases, with 9 bases between them. Germline assignment: CDR1 MDHEN and CDR2 SYDVKM. This CDR3 comprises 13 residues. CDR3 sequence reads: CASSLSPQYEQYF. DNA of the CDR3: TGTGCCAGCAGTTTAAGCCCCCAGTACGAGCAGTACTTC.

Details on this clone: This may arise from a read error, as a much more abundant clone is one base away. The same CDR3 also results from other DNA sequences found in this sample. The rearrangement links TRBV7-2 to TRBJ2-7; D is undetermined. Trimming left V 4 bases short and J 2 bases short, with 3 bases between. The CDR3 sequence is 11 residues long. Germline V lookup: CDR1 SGHTA, CDR2 FQGNSA. The CDR3 DNA sequence: TGTGCCAGCAGCTCTACCTACGAGCAGTACTTC. Translated, it gives CASSSTYEQYF.

The CDR3, as DNA: TGTGCCAGCAGCTTAGACAACCCCAACACCATATATTTT. It translates to CASSLDNPNTIYF. V usage is TRBV11-2 and J usage is TRBJ1-3; D not resolved. V was pared by 0 bases and J by 7 bases, with 7 bases between. CDR3 length: 13 residues. Looked up from germline, CDR1 is SGHAT and CDR2 is FQNNGV. The full variable domain, in which reference TRBV11-2 and TRBJ1-3 provide the parts outside the CDR3, is EAGVAQSPRYKIIEKRQSVAFWCNPISGHATLYWYQQILGQGPKLLIQFQNNGVVDDSQLPKDRFSAERLKGVDSTLKIQPAKLEDSAVYLCASSLDNPNTIYFGEGSWLTVV.

The chain employs TRBV5-1 and TRBJ2-7; D ambiguous. Germline V gives CDR1 SGHRS, CDR2 YFSETQ. V lost 5 bases, J lost 6 bases, and 12 bases lay in between. The CDR3 covers 12 residues. CDR3 DNA sequence: TGCGCCAGCAGTCAACCCTCGGGCGAGCAGTACTTC. This codes for CASSQPSGEQYF. Together with reference TRBV5-1 and TRBJ2-7, the CDR3 gives the full variable domain: KAGVTQTPRYLIKTRGQQVTLSCSPISGHRSVSWYQQTPGQGLQFLFEYFSETQRNKGNFPGRFSGRQFSNSRSEMNVSTLELGDSALYLCASSQPSGEQYFGPGTRLTVT.

The V and J genes are TRBV27 and TRBJ2-3; D may be TRBD2 (7 bases). Germline values: CDR1 MNHEY, CDR2 SMNVEV (reference sequence). V dropped 2 bases and J dropped 1 base, with 19 bases sitting between them. The CDR3 runs to 18 residues. Here the CDR3 DNA reads TGTGCCAGCAGTTTAAAAGGGGGAGGGCCGCGGGGCACAGATACGCAGTATTTT. Its translation: CASSLKGGGPRGTDTQYF.

This clone was recorded only once. The rearrangement uses TRBV10-3 and TRBJ2-7; maybe TRBD2 (5 bases). Germline assignment: CDR1 ENHRY and CDR2 SYGVKD. Trimming removed 8 bases from V and 1 base from J, with 12 bases in between. The CDR3 is 13 residues long. In DNA form, the CDR3 reads TGTGCCATCGGCGAGGGTTTGTCCTACGAGCAGTACTTC. Protein product: CAIGEGLSYEQYF.

This clone was counted a single time. The chain combines TRBV27 with TRBJ1-2, with TRBD1 as a possible D gene (5 bases). The germline V and J ends were trimmed by 2 bases and 7 bases, with 20 bases remaining between them. The CDR3 has 16 residues. From germline, CDR1 is MNHEY and CDR2 SMNVEV (reference sequence). Here the CDR3 DNA reads TGTGCCAGCAGTTTACCCCCCAGGGAAGGGCGGGGTGGCTACACCTTC. Translated, it gives CASSLPPREGRGGYTF.

This rearrangement joins TRBV18 to TRBJ1-1, with D perhaps matching TRBD1 (6 bases). CDR1 is KGHSH and CDR2 is LQKENI in the germline V gene. Trimming took 3 bases from V and 6 from J, leaving 14 bases between them. There are 14 residues in the CDR3. The CDR3, as DNA: TGTGCCAGCTCACCGACTACAGGGAAGGCTGAAGCTTTCTTT. Encoded protein: CASSPTTGKAEAFF.

Remarks on this clone: Sequence at one end of the junction differs from germline and may be a read error. The J gene is TRBJ1-4, the V gene TRBV5-4; D might be TRBD1 (5 bases). The CDR3 spans 11 residues. Germline-derived CDR1 and CDR2 are SGHNT and YYREEE (reference sequence). CDR3 coding DNA: TGTGCCAGCAGCTTGGAAGGGGTGGTGGTTTTT. This codes for CASSLEGVVVF.

The rearrangement joins TRBV7-9 to TRBJ2-1, with TRBD1 matching over 9 bases. With 5 bases clipped from V and 7 bases from J, the junction kept 12 bases outside the gene matches. Germline V gene data show CDR1 as SEHNR and CDR2 as FQNEAQ (reference sequence). The CDR3 spans 16 residues. CDR3 amino acids: CASSRRDRAIGNEQFF. CDR3 bases: TGTGCCAGCAGCCGCCGGGACAGGGCAATAGGGAATGAGCAGTTCTTC. The variable domain in full, completed from reference TRBV7-9 and TRBJ2-1, reads DTGVSQNPRHKITKRGQNVTFRCDPISEHNRLYWYRQTLGQGPEFLTYFQNEAQLEKSRLLSDRFSAERPKGSFSTLEIQRTEQGDSAMYLCASSRRDRAIGNEQFFGPGTRLTVL.

The chain joins TRBV6-7 to TRBJ2-5; a weak D match, TRBD2 (5 bases). Being an ORF, TRBV6-7 has a function that is uncertain. The CDR3 spans 17 residues. Trimming shortened V by 5 bases and J by 4 bases, and 23 bases separated the two germline ends. The CDR3 spells CASSRAPGRQVGETQYF. The CDR3 DNA sequence: TGTGCCAGCAGTCGGGCCCCGGGAAGGCAGGTAGGAGAGACCCAGTACTTC.

Concerning this clone itself: A much more abundant neighbour one base away suggests this may be a read error. This chain joins TRBV5-1 and TRBJ2-6; 7 bases are a match to TRBD1. CDR1 SGHRS and CDR2 YFSETQ come from the germline V gene. V lost 3 bases to trimming and J lost 11 bases; unmatched junction nucleotides: 5. The CDR3 runs to 13 residues. DNA for the CDR3: TGCGCCAGCAGCTCCGGGACAGCCGACGTCCTGACTTTC. Amino acids: CASSSGTADVLTF.

V and J are TRBV10-3 and TRBJ2-3; 8 bases are a match to TRBD2. Germline trimming cut 2 bases from V and 6 bases from J; bases unmatched to any gene: 10. CDR1 is ENHRY and CDR2 is SYGVKD in the germline V gene. The CDR3 extends over 16 amino acids. The CDR3 loop is CAISELKAGVQDTQYF. DNA for the CDR3: TGTGCCATCAGTGAGCTTAAAGCGGGAGTCCAGGATACGCAGTATTTT.

CDR3 protein: CASSFGVYGYTF. CDR3 in DNA: TGTGCCAGTTCTTTTGGGGTCTATGGCTACACCTTC. The V call is TRBV19, the J call TRBJ1-2; D remains ambiguous. The ends were cut back, 8 bases at V and 4 bases at J, with 11 bases in the middle. Germline V gene lookup returns CDR1 LNHDA and CDR2 SQIVND (reference sequence). This CDR3 is built from 12 residues.

J is TRBJ1-4 and V is TRBV5-1; D is undetermined. CDR3 length: 14 residues. Trimming left V 6 bases short and J 0 bases short, with 9 bases between. The V gene's germline CDR1 is SGHRS and CDR2 YFSETQ. In DNA form, the CDR3 reads TGCGCCAGCAAAAGTGGATCAACTAATGAAAAACTGTTTTTT. It translates to CASKSGSTNEKLFF.

V usage is TRBV5-6 and J usage is TRBJ1-4; 7 bases agree with TRBD1. Per germline, CDR1 SGHDT and CDR2 YYEEEE. The CDR3 has 14 residues. J was trimmed by 4 bases and V by 4 bases; bases with no gene match: 4. Written as DNA, the CDR3 is TGTGCCAGCAGCCCGGGACAGCTTAATGAAAAACTGTTTTTT. Its translation is CASSPGQLNEKLFF.

Note on this clone: The sample carries other DNA sequences with the same CDR3. The V gene is TRBV6-1, the J gene TRBJ1-5, with TRBD1 matching 7 bases. Germline CDR1 MNHNS, CDR2 SASEGT. The V and J ends lost 1 base and 3 bases, in that order; junction bases with no gene match: 3. There are 15 residues in the CDR3. The CDR3 nucleotides are TGTGCCAGCAGTGAAGGACAGGGAAACAATCAGCCCCAGCATTTT. It codes for CASSEGQGNNQPQHF.

This clone was observed a single time. The chain joins TRBV4-1 to TRBJ1-2, with unresolved D. The CDR3 consists of 13 residues. Per the germline V gene, CDR1 is MGHRA and CDR2 is YSYEKL. With 4 bases removed from V and 3 bases from J, the gap between germline ends came to 9 bases. The CDR3 reads CASSLRTDYGYTF. CDR3 in DNA: TGCGCCAGCAGCCTCCGCACTGACTATGGCTACACCTTC.

This clone was observed once. The J gene is TRBJ1-5, the V gene TRBV2; 8 positions match TRBD1. The germline CDR1 and CDR2 sequences are SNHLY and FYNNEI. The CDR3 is 17 amino acids. Unmatched junction bases numbered 4, after V lost 0 bases and J lost 0 bases. CDR3 coding DNA: TGTGCCAGCAGTGAAGCGGACAGGGTTTATAGCAATCAGCCCCAGCATTTT. Amino acid sequence: CASSEADRVYSNQPQHF.

The rearrangement joins TRBV5-6 to TRBJ2-1, with 7 bases lining up with TRBD1. Trimming cost V 3 bases and J 12 bases; bases outside gene matches: 9. CDR1 and CDR2 (germline): SGHDT, YYEEEE. The CDR3 totals 13 residues. The DNA of the CDR3 is TGTGCCAGCAGCTACTACGACAGGGTCTGGCAGTTCTTC. Encoded protein: CASSYYDRVWQFF.